Included here is one TCR beta chain sequence, with context. Its antigen is not identified. Germline V CDR1 and CDR2: SGHTA, FQGNSA. The CDR3 runs 16 residues. UMI labels and 5' RACE were used to prepare the TRB cDNA libraries. TCRdb reprocessed the 5' RACE reads and stores each CDR3 protein as one record, lacking DNA. This sample lists about 40,000 distinct CDR3 sequences; its ten largest clones have roughly a tenth. This entry belongs to a study of CXCR3-negative and CXCR3-positive naive CD8 T cells. Study-level points and caveats: Unlike memory cells, which differed, naive CXCR3-negative and CXCR3-positive cells had similar TRBV-TRBJ usage.

The specimen was memory CD8+ T cells from blood. The origin of this receptor is a human donor in good health. Some clones in this sample may be carry-over from other donors' samples. The chain employs TRBV7-2 and TRBJ2-2; TCRdb proposes TRBD1, but this gene call is untestable without DNA. CDR3 sequence: CASSLHIWGRTGELFF.